The text below deals with one T cell receptor (beta chain). Its antigen is not identified. Sequencing was performed with immunoSEQ multiplex PCR; in TCRdb, only in-frame clones are kept and a portion is missing. The data contain approximately 98,000 clones, approximately 90% of them singletons. These data come from a study of PD-1 blockade in classical Hodgkin lymphoma. General observations from the study: Diminished baseline TCR diversity has been reported in newly diagnosed patients relative to healthy donors. Patients who began taking nivolumab under 1 year after ASCT were left out.

Per the germline V gene, CDR1 is MNHEY and CDR2 is SMNVEV (reference sequence). The CDR3 runs to 13 residues. The V gene lost 3 bases and the J gene lost 4 bases, with 8 bases spanning the gap. All patients relapsed after autologous stem cell transplantation, and brentuximab vedotin exposure varied. The specimen comprised peripheral blood mononuclear cells (PBMCs), sampled before the second cycle of nivolumab. This TCR was sampled from a human donor with classical Hodgkin lymphoma. The J gene is TRBJ2-3, the V gene TRBV27; D remains unclear. The CDR3 loop reads CASSFFGADTQYF. CDR3 bases: TGTGCCAGCAGTTTCTTTGGGGCAGATACGCAGTATTTT.